A selection of T cell receptor beta chains follows, all from one sample in a study of blood T cell repertoires in COVID-19. Clones were read by immunoSEQ multiplex PCR, and TCRdb kept only the in-frame ones, dropping some. The table lists roughly 60,000 clones, about 80% of them singletons. Material: peripheral blood. All receptors come from a man in his 60s with acute or convalescent COVID-19. Both conserved end residues are part of each CDR3. A D gene is named only where the DNA matches it firmly. For some rows the clone size is stated as once, few or many, or as a class when expanded; others skip it.

J gene	clone size	V gene	D gene	CDR3 protein	CDR3 DNA
TRBJ2-4	once	TRBV2	TRBD1	CASSSDRVQYF	TGTGCCAGCAGTTCGGACAGGGTCCAGTACTTC
TRBJ1-2	-	TRBV5-1	-	CASSLAVETNLGYTF	TGCGCCAGCAGCTTGGCCGTCGAAACTAATCTGGGCTACACCTTC
TRBJ1-2	few	TRBV19	TRBD1	CASTGGPYGYTF	TGTGCCAGTACAGGGGGCCCCTATGGCTACACCTTC
TRBJ1-1	-	TRBV27	-	CASSLSGRDLLKMKAFF	TGTGCCAGCAGTTTATCGGGGAGGGACCTGTTGAAAATGAAAGCTTTCTTT
TRBJ2-1	-	TRBV6-4	TRBD1	CASSSGTGGGNEQFF	TGTGCCAGCAGTTCCGGGACAGGGGGTGGGAATGAGCAGTTCTTC
TRBJ2-3	-	TRBV19	-	CASSGGYRTDTQYF	TGTGCCAGTAGCGGGGGATACCGCACAGATACGCAGTATTTT
TRBJ1-2	-	TRBV19	TRBD1	CAISVGTGYGYTF	TGTGCCATTTCTGTCGGGACAGGGTATGGCTACACCTTC
TRBJ1-2	-	TRBV7-3	TRBD1	CASSLSPPTGVGGYTF	TGTGCCAGCAGCTTATCCCCCCCGACAGGGGTAGGTGGCTACACCTTC
TRBJ1-1	-	TRBV7-2	TRBD1	CASIDRQGTEAFF	TGTGCCAGCATCGATCGACAGGGCACTGAAGCTTTCTTT
TRBJ1-1	-	TRBV4-1	-	CASSQGQSGRRNTEAFF	TGCGCCAGCAGCCAAGGACAAAGTGGTCGTAGAAACACTGAAGCTTTCTTT
TRBJ1-2	few	TRBV19	TRBD1	CASSRAGTAYGYTF	TGTGCCAGTAGTAGGGCCGGGACAGCATATGGCTACACCTTC
TRBJ2-5	-	TRBV6-5	-	CASSYGRETQYF	TGTGCCAGCAGTTACGGTAGAGAGACCCAGTACTTC
TRBJ2-1	-	TRBV7-6	TRBD2	CASSFGSGGAYANEQFF	TGTGCCAGCAGCTTCGGTAGCGGGGGGGCCTATGCGAATGAGCAGTTCTTC
TRBJ2-7	few	TRBV11-2	TRBD2	CASSFFAGGHEQYF	TGTGCCAGCAGCTTCTTCGCGGGGGGCCACGAGCAGTACTTC
TRBJ2-5	-	TRBV2	-	CASSGNSAGTQYF	TGTGCCAGCAGTGGGAACTCTGCAGGGACCCAGTACTTC
TRBJ1-1	-	TRBV27	-	CASSLSMGGNTEAFF	TGTGCCAGCAGTTTATCTATGGGGGGTAACACTGAAGCTTTCTTT
TRBJ1-3	-	TRBV5-1	-	CASSLDGDGVNTIYF	TGCGCCAGCAGCTTGGATGGAGACGGGGTCAACACCATATATTTT
TRBJ1-1	few	TRBV4-1	-	CASSQEGRRTEAFF	TGCGCCAGCAGCCAAGAGGGGAGGCGCACTGAAGCTTTCTTT
TRBJ1-1	few	TRBV6-5	-	CASSFTGQAFF	TGTGCCAGCAGTTTCACAGGGCAAGCTTTCTTT
TRBJ2-1	-	TRBV7-9	TRBD2	CASSLIQRGGNEQFF	TGTGCCAGCAGCTTAATCCAGCGGGGGGGCAATGAGCAGTTCTTC
TRBJ2-7	-	TRBV19	TRBD1	CASSIAAGGPLYEQYF	TGTGCCAGTAGTATAGCCGCAGGGGGACCCTTGTACGAGCAGTACTTC
TRBJ2-7	-	TRBV18	-	CASSATRGMSYEQYF	TGTGCCAGCTCAGCTACCAGGGGAATGAGCTACGAGCAGTACTTC
TRBJ1-5	-	TRBV19	-	CASSISAVGAGGQPQHF	TGTGCCAGTAGTATTTCTGCGGTTGGGGCTGGCGGACAGCCCCAGCATTTT
TRBJ2-5	-	TRBV5-6	-	CASSPEVGRETQYF	TGTGCCAGCAGCCCGGAGGTGGGGAGAGAGACCCAGTACTTC
TRBJ1-2	-	TRBV2	-	CASHTGNYGYTF	TGTGCCAGTCATACAGGGAACTATGGCTACACCTTC
TRBJ2-3	-	TRBV5-4	-	CASSLPQRASTDTQYF	TGTGCCAGCAGCTTGCCCCAGCGGGCTAGCACAGATACGCAGTATTTT
TRBJ1-5	-	TRBV7-9	-	CASSLGSGQPQHF	TGTGCCAGCAGCTTAGGTTCGGGTCAGCCCCAGCATTTT